The present T cell receptor beta chain was sequenced within a study of T cells in Graves' hyperthyroidism and ophthalmopathy. General study points: Blood also carried most thyroid clonotypes expanded above 0.001.

The CDR3 is 16 amino acids. V was clipped by 3 bases and J by 5 bases; unmatched bases: 10. Germline V CDR1 and CDR2: LNHDA, SQIVND (reference sequence). In its sample, this clonotype was seen a few times. Its cognate antigen is unknown. Template material for amplifying TCR beta CDR3 regions consisted of RNA transcripts. The HTBI primer set served for first-round RT-PCR of the TCR CDR3. Each CDR3 protein is one row after TCRdb ran MiXCR on the multiplex PCR reads. The sample holds over 400,000 distinct CDR3 sequences, roughly 14% seen once. The sample consisted of blood. The chain employs TRBV19 and TRBJ2-1; 7 nucleotides line up with TRBD2. The TCR was taken from a man younger than 35 with Graves' ophthalmopathy. CDR3 coding DNA: TGTGCCAGTAGTATTCAGGACGGGAGGATGAACAATGAGCAGTTCTTC. Translating it yields CASSIQDGRMNNEQFF. Complete variable domain (other parts from reference TRBV19 and TRBJ2-1): DGGITQSPKYLFRKEGQNVTLSCEQNLNHDAMYWYRQDPGQGLRLIYYSQIVNDFQKGDIAEGYSVSREKKESFPLTVTSAQKNPTAFYLCASSIQDGRMNNEQFFGPGTRLTVL.